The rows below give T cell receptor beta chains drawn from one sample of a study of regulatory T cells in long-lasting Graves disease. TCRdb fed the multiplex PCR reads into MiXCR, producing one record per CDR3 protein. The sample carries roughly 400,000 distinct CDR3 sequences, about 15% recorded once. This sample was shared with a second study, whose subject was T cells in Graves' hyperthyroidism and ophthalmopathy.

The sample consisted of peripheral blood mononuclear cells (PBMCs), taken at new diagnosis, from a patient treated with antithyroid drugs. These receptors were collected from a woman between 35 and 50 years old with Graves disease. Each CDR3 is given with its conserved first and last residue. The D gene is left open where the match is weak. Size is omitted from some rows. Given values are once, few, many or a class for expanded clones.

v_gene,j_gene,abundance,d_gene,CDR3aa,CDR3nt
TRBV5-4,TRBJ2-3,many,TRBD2,CASSPRLAGMSDTQYF,TGTGCCAGCAGCCCCCGACTAGCGGGAATGTCAGATACGCAGTATTTT
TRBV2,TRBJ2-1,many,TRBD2,CASRAGLASDEQFF,TGTGCCAGCAGAGCGGGACTAGCGTCGGATGAGCAGTTCTTC
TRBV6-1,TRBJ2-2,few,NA,CASSGRTEKIGELFF,TGTGCCAGCAGTGGCCGGACAGAAAAGATCGGGGAGCTGTTTTTT
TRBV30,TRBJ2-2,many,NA,CAWSVRGAPNTGELFF,TGTGCCTGGAGTGTACGGGGAGCGCCGAACACCGGGGAGCTGTTTTTT
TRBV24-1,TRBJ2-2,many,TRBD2,CATSDLLPGTSGSRELFF,TGTGCCACCAGTGATTTGCTGCCCGGGACTAGCGGGAGCCGCGAGCTGTTTTTT
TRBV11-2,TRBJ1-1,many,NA,CASSFWFRQTKNTEAFF,TGTGCCAGCAGCTTCTGGTTCCGGCAGACCAAGAACACTGAAGCTTTCTTT
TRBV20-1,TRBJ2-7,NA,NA,CSARDTRTRGYEQYF,TGCAGTGCTAGAGATACCCGCACTCGAGGGTACGAGCAGTACTTC
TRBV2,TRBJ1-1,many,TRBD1,CASSRTTGGGTEAFF,TGTGCCAGCAGCCGCACCACAGGGGGTGGTACTGAAGCTTTCTTT
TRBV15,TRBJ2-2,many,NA,CATSRDRFTGGGELFF,TGTGCCACCAGCAGAGATAGGTTCACGGGCGGCGGGGAGCTGTTTTTT
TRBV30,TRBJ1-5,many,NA,CAWSGKGGQPQHF,TGTGCCTGGAGTGGGAAGGGGGGCCAGCCCCAGCATTTT
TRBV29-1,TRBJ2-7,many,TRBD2,CSASGTRADYEQYF,TGCAGCGCTTCCGGGACTAGGGCGGACTACGAGCAGTACTTC
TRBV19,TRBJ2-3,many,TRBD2,CASSIGLAGGRSTDTQYF,TGTGCCAGTAGTATAGGACTAGCGGGAGGCCGTAGCACAGATACGCAGTATTTT
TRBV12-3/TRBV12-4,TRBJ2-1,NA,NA,CASSFSRRAYNEQFF,TGTGCCAGCAGTTTCAGCCGGAGGGCCTACAATGAGCAGTTCTTC
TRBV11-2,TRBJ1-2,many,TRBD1,CASSLADRAGYGYTF,TGTGCCAGCAGCTTGGCGGACAGGGCAGGTTATGGCTACACCTTC
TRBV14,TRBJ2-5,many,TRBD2,CASSQKGLFQETQYF,TGTGCCAGCAGCCAAAAGGGACTATTCCAAGAGACCCAGTACTTC
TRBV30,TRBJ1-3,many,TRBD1,CAWSAGTVSGNTIYF,TGTGCCTGGAGTGCGGGGACAGTTTCTGGAAACACCATATATTTT